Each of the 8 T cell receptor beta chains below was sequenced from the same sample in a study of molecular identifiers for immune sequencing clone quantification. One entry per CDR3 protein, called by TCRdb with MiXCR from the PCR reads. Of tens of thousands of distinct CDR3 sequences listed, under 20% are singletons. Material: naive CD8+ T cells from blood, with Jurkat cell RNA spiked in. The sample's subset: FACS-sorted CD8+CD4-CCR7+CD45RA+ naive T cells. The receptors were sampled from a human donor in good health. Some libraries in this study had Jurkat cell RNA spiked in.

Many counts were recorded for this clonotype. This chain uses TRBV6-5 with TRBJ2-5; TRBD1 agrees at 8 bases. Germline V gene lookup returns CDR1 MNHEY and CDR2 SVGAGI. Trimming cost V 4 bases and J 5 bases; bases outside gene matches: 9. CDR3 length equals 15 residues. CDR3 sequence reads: CASSSLGQGGETQYF. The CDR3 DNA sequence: TGTGCCAGCAGTTCCCTCGGACAGGGTGGGGAGACCCAGTACTTC.

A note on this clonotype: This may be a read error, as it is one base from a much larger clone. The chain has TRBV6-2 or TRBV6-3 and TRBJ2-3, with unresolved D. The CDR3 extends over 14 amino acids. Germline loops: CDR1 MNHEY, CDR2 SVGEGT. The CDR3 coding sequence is TGTGCCAGCAGTGCCCAGGAGAACGCGGATACGCGGTATTTT. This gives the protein CASSAQENADTRYF.

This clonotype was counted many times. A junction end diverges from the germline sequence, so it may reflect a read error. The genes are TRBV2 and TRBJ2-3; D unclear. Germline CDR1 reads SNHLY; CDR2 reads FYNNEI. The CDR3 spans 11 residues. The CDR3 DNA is TGTGCCAGCAGTGATGTTAGTCAACTGGATTTT. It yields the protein CASSDVSQLDF.

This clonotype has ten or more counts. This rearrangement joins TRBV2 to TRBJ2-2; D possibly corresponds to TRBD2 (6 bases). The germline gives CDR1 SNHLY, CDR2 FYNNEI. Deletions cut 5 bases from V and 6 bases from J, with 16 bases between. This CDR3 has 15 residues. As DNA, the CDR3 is TGTGCCAGCAGTAGTCACCGGGACTCTTCCGGGGAGCTGTTTTTT. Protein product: CASSSHRDSSGELFF.

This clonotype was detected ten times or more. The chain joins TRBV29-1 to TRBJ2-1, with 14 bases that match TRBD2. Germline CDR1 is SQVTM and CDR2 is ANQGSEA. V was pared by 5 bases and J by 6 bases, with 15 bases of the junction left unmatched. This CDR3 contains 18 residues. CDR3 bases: TGCAGCGTTTTGTGGTACTTGACTAGCGGGAGGGCGGGCAATGAGCAGTTCTTC. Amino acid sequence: CSVLWYLTSGRAGNEQFF.

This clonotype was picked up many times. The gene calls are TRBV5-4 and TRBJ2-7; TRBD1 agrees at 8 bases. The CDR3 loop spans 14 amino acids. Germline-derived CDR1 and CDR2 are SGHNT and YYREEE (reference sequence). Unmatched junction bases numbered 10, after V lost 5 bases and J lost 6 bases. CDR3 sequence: CASSSGTGPLEQYF. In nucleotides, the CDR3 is TGTGCCAGCAGTTCCGGGACAGGACCCCTCGAGCAGTACTTC.

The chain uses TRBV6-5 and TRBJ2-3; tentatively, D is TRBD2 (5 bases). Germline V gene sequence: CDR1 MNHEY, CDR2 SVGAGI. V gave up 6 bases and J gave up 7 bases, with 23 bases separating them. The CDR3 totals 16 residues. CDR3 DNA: TGTGCCAGCAGCACGTTCCGCGGACCTAGCTCAAATACGCAGTATTTT. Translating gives CASSTFRGPSSNTQYF.

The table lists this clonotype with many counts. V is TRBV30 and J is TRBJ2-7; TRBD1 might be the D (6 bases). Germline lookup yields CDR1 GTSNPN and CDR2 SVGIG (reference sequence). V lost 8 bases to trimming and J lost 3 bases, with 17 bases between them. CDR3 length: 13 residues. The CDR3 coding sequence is TGTGCCAGGACGGACAGAACGGGCTACGAGCAGTACTTC. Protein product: CARTDRTGYEQYF.